The rows below give T cell receptor beta chains drawn from one sample of a study of shared clonotypes between healthy human individuals. This table comes from immunoSEQ multiplex PCR, and its TCRdb copy is limited to in-frame clones, with some not included. The sample lists millions of clones, roughly 93% occurring once. Sequenced sample: naive CD4+ T cells from PBMCs. These receptors all come from a man aged 18 to 30 in good health. Some clones in this sample may be carry-over from other donors' samples. Both conserved end residues are part of each CDR3. The order of the fields is J gene, D gene, clone size, V gene, CDR3 protein, CDR3 DNA. A D gene is named only where the DNA matches it firmly. The size of a clone is reported for some rows only, either as once, few or many, or as a class for expanded clones.

J: TRBJ2-1
D: NA
size: NA
V: TRBV5-1
CDR3: CASSHGGAGSYNEQFF
DNA: TGCGCCAGCAGCCACGGTGGAGCTGGGTCCTACAATGAGCAGTTCTTC

J: TRBJ2-7
D: NA
size: NA
V: TRBV30
CDR3: CAWSVAEQYF
DNA: TGTGCCTGGAGTGTGGCCGAGCAGTACTTC

J: TRBJ1-1
D: NA
size: NA
V: TRBV5-1
CDR3: CASSLFIESNTEAFF
DNA: TGCGCCAGCAGCTTATTTATCGAGTCGAACACTGAAGCTTTCTTT

J: TRBJ1-5
D: NA
size: NA
V: TRBV10-3
CDR3: CAISERGGGLGNQPQHF
DNA: TGTGCCATCAGTGAAAGAGGGGGAGGGTTGGGCAATCAGCCCCAGCATTTT

J: TRBJ2-7
D: TRBD1
size: NA
V: TRBV7-2
CDR3: CASSPDRVREQYF
DNA: TGTGCCAGCAGCCCAGACAGGGTCCGGGAGCAGTACTTC

J: TRBJ2-1
D: TRBD2
size: NA
V: TRBV7-6
CDR3: CASSLMSTSGINEQFF
DNA: TGTGCCAGCAGCTTAATGTCGACTAGCGGGATCAATGAGCAGTTCTTC

J: TRBJ1-2
D: NA
size: NA
V: TRBV28
CDR3: CASSSPLGGNYGYTF
DNA: TGTGCCAGCAGTTCCCCCTTAGGGGGAAACTATGGCTACACCTTC

J: TRBJ2-3
D: TRBD2
size: NA
V: TRBV15
CDR3: CATSRVLAGGLGDTQYF
DNA: TGTGCCACCAGCAGAGTACTAGCGGGAGGGCTCGGAGATACGCAGTATTTT

J: TRBJ2-3
D: NA
size: NA
V: TRBV5-1
CDR3: CASSLGGGLSSTDTQYF
DNA: TGCGCCAGCAGCTTGGGGGGTGGCCTTTCTAGCACAGATACGCAGTATTTT

J: TRBJ2-3
D: NA
size: NA
V: TRBV2
CDR3: CASSEEASSITDTQYF
DNA: TGTGCCAGCAGTGAAGAGGCTAGCTCAATCACAGATACGCAGTATTTT

J: TRBJ1-5
D: TRBD1
size: NA
V: TRBV29-1
CDR3: CSVLTGGLNQPQHF
DNA: TGCAGCGTTCTTACAGGGGGTCTGAATCAGCCCCAGCATTTT

J: TRBJ1-1
D: NA
size: NA
V: TRBV7-9
CDR3: CASSLARWGAETEAFF
DNA: TGTGCCAGCAGCTTAGCGCGGTGGGGGGCGGAAACTGAAGCTTTCTTT

J: TRBJ2-5
D: NA
size: NA
V: TRBV18
CDR3: CASSSGRLQETQYF
DNA: TGTGCCAGCTCATCCGGACGGCTACAAGAGACCCAGTACTTC

J: TRBJ2-7
D: TRBD2
size: NA
V: TRBV19
CDR3: CASSIGTSGSDWRYEQYF
DNA: TGTGCCAGTAGTATCGGGACTAGCGGGTCCGATTGGAGATACGAGCAGTACTTC

J: TRBJ2-1
D: TRBD2
size: NA
V: TRBV4-1
CDR3: CASSQARSGRANNEQFF
DNA: TGCGCCAGCAGCCAAGCCCGTAGCGGGAGGGCTAACAATGAGCAGTTCTTC

J: TRBJ2-7
D: NA
size: NA
V: TRBV27
CDR3: CASSLSTRMSVHEQYF
DNA: TGTGCCAGCAGTTTAAGCACCCGGATGAGTGTCCACGAGCAGTACTTC

J: TRBJ2-5
D: TRBD2
size: NA
V: TRBV10-3
CDR3: CAIRLGTSGSETQYF
DNA: TGTGCCATCAGGCTTGGGACTAGCGGGAGTGAGACCCAGTACTTC

J: TRBJ2-5
D: NA
size: NA
V: TRBV29-1
CDR3: CSGRTAETQYF
DNA: TGCAGCGGAAGAACCGCCGAGACCCAGTACTTC

J: TRBJ2-7
D: TRBD2
size: NA
V: TRBV6-5
CDR3: CASSYSGGSPYEQYF
DNA: TGTGCCAGCAGTTACTCGGGCGGGAGTCCCTACGAGCAGTACTTC

J: TRBJ2-7
D: TRBD2
size: NA
V: TRBV18
CDR3: CASSPGIAGGLEQYF
DNA: TGTGCCAGCTCACCTGGAATCGCGGGAGGTCTCGAGCAGTACTTC

J: TRBJ2-5
D: NA
size: NA
V: TRBV7-3
CDR3: CASSPNRGAPETQYF
DNA: TGTGCCAGCAGCCCGAATAGAGGGGCCCCAGAGACCCAGTACTTC

J: TRBJ2-5
D: NA
size: NA
V: TRBV5-1
CDR3: CASSLGPGETQYF
DNA: TGCGCCAGCAGCTTAGGGCCGGGGGAGACCCAGTACTTC

J: TRBJ2-5
D: NA
size: NA
V: TRBV2
CDR3: CASAWVPETQYF
DNA: TGTGCCAGCGCGTGGGTCCCAGAGACCCAGTACTTC

J: TRBJ2-7
D: TRBD2
size: NA
V: TRBV6-5
CDR3: CASSSPGTSGRQQYF
DNA: TGTGCCAGCAGTTCCCCCGGGACTAGCGGGAGACAGCAGTACTTC

J: TRBJ2-3
D: NA
size: NA
V: TRBV2
CDR3: CASSPPPDTQYF
DNA: TGTGCCAGCAGCCCACCTCCAGATACGCAGTATTTT

J: TRBJ2-7
D: NA
size: NA
V: TRBV28
CDR3: CASSLNYEQYF
DNA: TGTGCCAGCAGTTTGAACTACGAGCAGTACTTC

J: TRBJ2-3
D: TRBD1
size: NA
V: TRBV28
CDR3: CASSSGDRVIYTDTQYF
DNA: TGTGCCAGCAGTTCCGGGGACAGGGTTATATACACAGATACGCAGTATTTT

J: TRBJ2-3
D: TRBD1
size: NA
V: TRBV9
CDR3: CASSVDRGDTQYF
DNA: TGTGCCAGCAGCGTCGACAGGGGAGATACGCAGTATTTT

J: TRBJ2-7
D: NA
size: NA
V: TRBV19
CDR3: CASSITSGLYEQYF
DNA: TGTGCCAGTAGTATAACTTCCGGTCTCTACGAGCAGTACTTC

J: TRBJ1-4
D: TRBD1
size: once
V: TRBV29-1
CDR3: CSVPDRGRAEKLFF
DNA: TGCAGCGTACCCGACAGGGGGCGCGCTGAAAAACTGTTTTTT

J: TRBJ1-5
D: NA
size: NA
V: TRBV28
CDR3: CASSLAGPYQPQHF
DNA: TGTGCCAGCAGTTTAGCAGGGCCTTACCAGCCCCAGCATTTT

J: TRBJ2-7
D: NA
size: NA
V: TRBV6-5
CDR3: CASSYRPGFYEQYF
DNA: TGTGCCAGCAGTTACCGTCCAGGGTTCTACGAGCAGTACTTC

J: TRBJ2-1
D: NA
size: NA
V: TRBV5-4
CDR3: CASNFPGPGEEEQFF
DNA: TGTGCCAGCAATTTTCCGGGCCCTGGCGAGGAGGAGCAGTTCTTC

J: TRBJ2-7
D: TRBD2
size: NA
V: TRBV5-4
CDR3: CASSPARGYYEQYF
DNA: TGTGCCAGCAGCCCGGCGCGGGGGTACTACGAGCAGTACTTC

J: TRBJ1-2
D: NA
size: once
V: TRBV27
CDR3: CASRAGYGYTF
DNA: TGTGCCAGCAGGGCGGGCTATGGCTACACCTTC

J: TRBJ1-3
D: NA
size: NA
V: TRBV4-1
CDR3: CASSPLGVGGDTIYF
DNA: TGCGCCAGCAGCCCCCTCGGGGTCGGAGGGGACACCATATATTTT

J: TRBJ2-1
D: NA
size: NA
V: TRBV5-1
CDR3: CASSLGGTVGEQFF
DNA: TGCGCCAGCAGCTTGGGAGGGACCGTCGGTGAGCAGTTCTTC

J: TRBJ1-2
D: TRBD1
size: NA
V: TRBV11-2
CDR3: CASSPGTVGNYGYTF
DNA: TGTGCCAGCAGCCCTGGGACAGTAGGAAACTATGGCTACACCTTC

J: TRBJ2-7
D: NA
size: NA
V: TRBV6-6
CDR3: CASSQTYEQYF
DNA: TGTGCCAGCAGCCAAACCTACGAGCAGTACTTC

J: TRBJ2-2
D: TRBD1
size: once
V: TRBV27
CDR3: CASSPDRGLDTGELFF
DNA: TGTGCCAGCAGCCCGGACAGGGGGCTGGACACCGGGGAGCTGTTTTTT

J: TRBJ2-5
D: TRBD1
size: NA
V: TRBV7-2
CDR3: CASSLVRTGGAETQYF
DNA: TGTGCCAGCAGCTTAGTTAGGACAGGGGGCGCAGAGACCCAGTACTTC

J: TRBJ2-5
D: NA
size: NA
V: TRBV5-1
CDR3: CASSLYREGGKTQYF
DNA: TGCGCCAGCAGCTTGTACAGGGAAGGAGGAAAGACCCAGTACTTC

J: TRBJ2-3
D: NA
size: few
V: TRBV5-1
CDR3: CASSLAGQGTDTQYF
DNA: TGCGCCAGCAGCTTGGCCGGCCAAGGCACAGATACGCAGTATTTT

J: TRBJ2-7
D: TRBD1
size: NA
V: TRBV10-3
CDR3: CAINKGQHYEQYF
DNA: TGTGCCATCAACAAGGGACAGCACTACGAGCAGTACTTC

J: TRBJ2-1
D: NA
size: NA
V: TRBV7-8
CDR3: CASSLGQNEQFF
DNA: TGTGCCAGCAGCTTAGGCCAAAATGAGCAGTTCTTC

J: TRBJ2-7
D: TRBD1
size: NA
V: TRBV11-2
CDR3: CASSPGQGGISYEQYF
DNA: TGTGCCAGCAGCCCAGGACAGGGGGGAATCTCCTACGAGCAGTACTTC

J: TRBJ2-4
D: NA
size: NA
V: TRBV30
CDR3: CAWSWAIKNIQYF
DNA: TGTGCCTGGAGTTGGGCAATCAAAAACATTCAGTACTTC

J: TRBJ2-3
D: NA
size: NA
V: TRBV9
CDR3: CASSARTATDTQYF
DNA: TGTGCCAGCAGCGCCCGGACAGCCACAGATACGCAGTATTTT

J: TRBJ1-3
D: NA
size: NA
V: TRBV5-5
CDR3: CASSLAIRNTIYF
DNA: TGTGCCAGCAGCTTGGCCATAAGAAACACCATATATTTT

J: TRBJ1-3
D: NA
size: NA
V: TRBV5-1
CDR3: CASSLAGSVFGNTIYF
DNA: TGCGCCAGCAGCTTGGCCGGGTCCGTCTTTGGAAACACCATATATTTT

J: TRBJ2-2
D: TRBD2
size: NA
V: TRBV9
CDR3: CASSPRLAGAPGELFF
DNA: TGTGCCAGCAGCCCCCGACTAGCGGGAGCGCCCGGGGAGCTGTTTTTT

J: TRBJ1-1
D: TRBD1
size: few
V: TRBV9
CDR3: CASSAGQVSNTEAFF
DNA: TGTGCCAGCAGCGCTGGACAGGTATCGAACACTGAAGCTTTCTTT

J: TRBJ1-4
D: TRBD1
size: NA
V: TRBV4-2
CDR3: CASSQGDRDNEKLFF
DNA: TGTGCCAGCAGCCAAGGGGACAGAGATAATGAAAAACTGTTTTTT

J: TRBJ1-3
D: NA
size: NA
V: TRBV7-3
CDR3: CASSSQGPGNTIYF
DNA: TGTGCCAGCAGCTCACAGGGTCCTGGAAACACCATATATTTT

J: TRBJ1-2
D: TRBD1
size: NA
V: TRBV27
CDR3: CASSSTGGGYTF
DNA: TGTGCCAGCAGTTCGACAGGGGGTGGCTACACCTTC